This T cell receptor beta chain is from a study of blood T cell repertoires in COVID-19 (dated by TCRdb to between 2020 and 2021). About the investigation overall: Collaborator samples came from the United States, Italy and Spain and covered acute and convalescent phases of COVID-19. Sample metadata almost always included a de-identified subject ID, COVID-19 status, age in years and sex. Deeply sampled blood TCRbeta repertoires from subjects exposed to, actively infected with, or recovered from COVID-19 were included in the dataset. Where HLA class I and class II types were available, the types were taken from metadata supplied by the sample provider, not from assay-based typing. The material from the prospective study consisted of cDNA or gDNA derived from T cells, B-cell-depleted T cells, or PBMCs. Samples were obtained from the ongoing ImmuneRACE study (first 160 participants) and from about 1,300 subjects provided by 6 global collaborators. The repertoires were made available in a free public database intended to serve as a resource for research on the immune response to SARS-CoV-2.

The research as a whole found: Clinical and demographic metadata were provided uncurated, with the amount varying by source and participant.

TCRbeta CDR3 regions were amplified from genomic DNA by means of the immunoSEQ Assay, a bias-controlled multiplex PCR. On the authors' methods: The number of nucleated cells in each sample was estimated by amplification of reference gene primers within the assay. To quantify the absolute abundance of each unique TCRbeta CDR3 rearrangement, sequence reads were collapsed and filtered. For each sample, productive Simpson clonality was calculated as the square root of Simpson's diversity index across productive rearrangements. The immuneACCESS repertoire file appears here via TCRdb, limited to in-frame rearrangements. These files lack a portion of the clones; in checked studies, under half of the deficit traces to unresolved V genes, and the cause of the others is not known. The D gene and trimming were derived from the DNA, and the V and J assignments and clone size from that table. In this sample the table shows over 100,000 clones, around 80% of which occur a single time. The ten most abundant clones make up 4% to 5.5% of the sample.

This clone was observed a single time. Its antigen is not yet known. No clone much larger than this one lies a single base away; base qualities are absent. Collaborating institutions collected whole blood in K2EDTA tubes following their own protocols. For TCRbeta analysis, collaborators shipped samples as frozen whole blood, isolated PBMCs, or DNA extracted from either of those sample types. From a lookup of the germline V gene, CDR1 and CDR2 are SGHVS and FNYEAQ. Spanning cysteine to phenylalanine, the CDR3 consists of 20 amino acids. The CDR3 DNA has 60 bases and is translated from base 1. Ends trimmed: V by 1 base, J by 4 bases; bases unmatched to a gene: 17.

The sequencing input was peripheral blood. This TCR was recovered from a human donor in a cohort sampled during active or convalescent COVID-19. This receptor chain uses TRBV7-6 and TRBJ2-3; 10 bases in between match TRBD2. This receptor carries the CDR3 CASSLDGNGLAGAISDTQYF. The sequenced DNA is TGTGCCAGCAGCTTAGACGGTAACGGGCTAGCGGGGGCGATCTCAGATACGCAGTATTTT.